A selection of T cell receptor beta chains follows, all from one sample in a study of blood T cell repertoires in COVID-19. Assay used: immunoSEQ multiplex PCR; TCRdb lists only in-frame clones, some missing. The sample lists 200,000 to 250,000 clones, approximately 84% occurring once. Sequencing was performed on peripheral blood. All receptors come from a woman of 80 years or more with acute or convalescent COVID-19. Each CDR3 is given with its conserved first and last residue. A D gene is named only where the DNA matches it firmly. A clone size is listed for some rows: how often the clone was seen (once, few, many), or a class if it is expanded.

TRBV7-9	TRBJ1-2	TRBD1	once	CASSGGTGANYGYTF	TGTGCCAGCAGCGGGGGGACAGGAGCTAACTATGGCTACACCTTC
TRBV18	TRBJ1-2	NA	NA	CASSPKDSYGYTF	TGTGCCAGCTCACCTAAGGACAGCTATGGCTACACCTTC
TRBV11-2	TRBJ1-4	TRBD1	NA	CASSEARGRELFF	TGTGCCAGCAGCGAAGCCAGGGGGCGGGAACTGTTTTTT
TRBV18	TRBJ1-1	NA	NA	CASSQGLTEAFF	TGTGCCAGCTCACAAGGACTAACTGAAGCTTTCTTT
TRBV5-6	TRBJ2-7	NA	NA	CASSFSTSLTYEQYF	TGTGCCAGCAGTTTTAGTACTTCATTGACCTACGAGCAGTACTTC
TRBV4-2	TRBJ2-3	NA	NA	CASSQEGAGTQYF	TGTGCCAGCAGCCAAGAAGGTGCGGGTACGCAGTATTTT
TRBV5-1	TRBJ1-6	TRBD1	NA	CASSLTTGQGDSPLHF	TGCGCCAGCAGCTTGACCACGGGACAGGGTGATTCACCCCTCCACTTT
TRBV7-2	TRBJ1-1	NA	NA	CASSNQQISGTEAFF	TGTGCCAGCAGCAATCAGCAGATATCGGGCACTGAAGCTTTCTTT
TRBV24-1	TRBJ2-7	TRBD1	few	CATSGTGRPTYEQYF	TGTGCCACCAGCGGGACAGGGCGGCCGACCTACGAGCAGTACTTC
TRBV7-9	TRBJ2-7	TRBD1	NA	CASSLVGTRDRSSYEQYF	TGTGCCAGCAGCTTAGTGGGTACCCGGGACAGGAGCTCCTACGAGCAGTACTTC
TRBV19	TRBJ2-6	NA	NA	CASSISGAGANVLTF	TGTGCCAGTAGTATCTCGGGGGCTGGGGCCAACGTCCTGACTTTC
TRBV28	TRBJ1-2	NA	NA	CASSSTVPSRYGYTF	TGTGCCAGCAGTTCCACGGTGCCCTCCCGCTATGGCTACACCTTC
TRBV7-9	TRBJ1-4	NA	NA	CASSSSTGLNEKLFF	TGTGCCAGCAGCAGTAGTACAGGGCTGAATGAAAAACTGTTTTTT
TRBV24-1	TRBJ2-1	TRBD2	NA	CATSDPGLAAREQFF	TGTGCCACCAGTGATCCGGGACTAGCAGCACGGGAGCAGTTCTTC
TRBV5-5	TRBJ1-1	NA	few	CASSLIFLGKANTEAFF	TGTGCCAGCAGCTTGATTTTCCTCGGGAAGGCGAACACTGAAGCTTTCTTT
TRBV4-1	TRBJ2-1	TRBD1	NA	CASGKAGTGNEQFF	TGCGCCAGCGGAAAGGCCGGGACAGGGAATGAGCAGTTCTTC
TRBV7-9	TRBJ2-1	TRBD1	NA	CANGQGQGEQFF	TGTGCCAACGGACAGGGACAAGGGGAGCAGTTCTTC
TRBV5-1	TRBJ2-2	NA	NA	CASRGFVSDGELFF	TGCGCCTCCAGGGGCTTTGTTTCCGACGGGGAGCTGTTTTTT
TRBV18	TRBJ2-7	TRBD2	NA	CASSPGLAVYEQYF	TGTGCCAGCTCACCGGGACTAGCGGTCTACGAGCAGTACTTC
TRBV6-6	TRBJ1-3	NA	NA	CASTLATVSGNTIYF	TGTGCCAGCACCTTAGCGACGGTCTCTGGAAACACCATATATTTT
TRBV5-4	TRBJ2-1	TRBD2	NA	CASSSKREGYNEQFF	TGTGCCAGCAGCTCGAAGCGGGAGGGGTACAATGAGCAGTTCTTC
TRBV4-1	TRBJ2-7	TRBD2	NA	CASSQGLAGVYEQYF	TGCGCCAGCAGCCAAGGACTAGCGGGGGTGTACGAGCAGTACTTC
TRBV5-1	TRBJ1-1	TRBD1	many	CASSRGTGRTEAFF	TGCGCCAGCAGCCGGGGGACAGGGCGCACTGAAGCTTTCTTT
TRBV5-1	TRBJ2-7	TRBD2	NA	CASSLTSGSVSLYEQYF	TGCGCCAGCAGCTTAACTAGCGGGAGTGTCTCCCTTTACGAGCAGTACTTC
TRBV5-1	TRBJ2-5	NA	NA	CASSLGAPAQETQYF	TGCGCCAGCAGCTTAGGGGCCCCAGCGCAAGAGACCCAGTACTTC
TRBV27	TRBJ1-5	TRBD1	NA	CASSVLPGQGDQPQHF	TGTGCCAGCAGTGTCCTTCCGGGACAGGGAGATCAGCCCCAGCATTTT
TRBV7-8	TRBJ1-3	NA	few	CASSLVEGAGNTIYF	TGTGCCAGCAGCTTAGTAGAGGGCGCTGGAAACACCATATATTTT
TRBV18	TRBJ1-2	TRBD1	NA	CATRSGTGGNYGYTF	TGTGCCACCCGATCCGGGACAGGGGGCAACTATGGCTACACCTTC
TRBV2	TRBJ2-3	TRBD2	NA	CASSEARTSGGRTDTQYF	TGTGCCAGCAGTGAAGCCCGGACTAGCGGGGGGCGCACAGATACGCAGTATTTT
TRBV7-3	TRBJ2-7	NA	NA	CASSQVVQYF	TGTGCCAGCAGCCAAGTAGTGCAGTACTTC
TRBV5-4	TRBJ1-3	TRBD1	NA	CASSLRGQGIGNTIYF	TGTGCCAGCAGCTTGCGGGGACAGGGGATCGGAAACACCATATATTTT
TRBV2	TRBJ2-3	NA	NA	CASLTRTNADTQYF	TGTGCCAGCCTTACACGGACTAACGCAGATACGCAGTATTTT
TRBV9	TRBJ1-6	NA	NA	CASSVEPYNSPLHF	TGTGCCAGCAGCGTAGAGCCCTATAATTCACCCCTCCACTTT
TRBV2	TRBJ1-6	NA	NA	CASSGGSYNSPLHF	TGTGCCAGCAGCGGGGGATCCTATAATTCACCCCTCCACTTT
TRBV19	TRBJ2-1	NA	NA	CASSIDTRSNEQFF	TGTGCCAGTAGTATAGATACTAGGTCCAATGAGCAGTTCTTC
TRBV20-1	TRBJ1-6	NA	few	CSASSGGSSYNSPLHF	TGCAGTGCTAGTTCCGGGGGGAGCTCCTATAATTCACCCCTCCACTTT
TRBV2	TRBJ2-1	NA	NA	CASSEGGGQFF	TGTGCCAGCAGTGAAGGCGGCGGGCAGTTCTTC
TRBV5-1	TRBJ1-2	NA	NA	CASSLQGTDYGYTF	TGCGCCAGCAGCTTACAGGGCACAGACTATGGCTACACCTTC
TRBV12-3/TRBV12-4	TRBJ2-1	NA	NA	CASSFYGYEQFF	TGTGCCAGCAGTTTCTATGGTTATGAGCAGTTCTTC
TRBV11-1	TRBJ2-3	NA	NA	CASSFSDTQYF	TGTGCCAGCAGCTTCTCAGATACGCAGTATTTT
TRBV5-1	TRBJ1-2	TRBD1	NA	CASSLGLSGGGYTF	TGCGCCAGCAGCTTGGGATTGTCAGGGGGAGGCTACACCTTC
TRBV19	TRBJ2-1	TRBD2	NA	CASSIAASGRIEQFF	TGTGCCAGTAGTATAGCTGCTAGCGGGAGGATAGAGCAGTTCTTC
TRBV5-1	TRBJ2-7	NA	NA	CASSARRGLPYEQYF	TGCGCCAGCAGCGCAAGGCGGGGACTTCCCTACGAGCAGTACTTC
TRBV5-1	TRBJ2-1	TRBD2	NA	CASSLPRENNEQFF	TGCGCCAGCAGCTTACCGCGGGAGAACAATGAGCAGTTCTTC
TRBV12-3/TRBV12-4	TRBJ1-6	NA	NA	CASRSTGSPLHF	TGTGCCAGCAGATCAACAGGGTCACCCCTCCACTTT
TRBV7-2	TRBJ2-1	TRBD2	NA	CASSFSGRGAYNEQFF	TGTGCCAGCAGCTTCTCCGGGAGGGGTGCCTACAATGAGCAGTTCTTC
TRBV5-4	TRBJ1-2	TRBD1	NA	CASSLQGVLNGYTF	TGTGCCAGCAGCTTACAGGGGGTCCTTAACGGCTACACCTTC